This entry lists 29 T cell receptor beta chains sequenced from one sample in a study of blood T cells in healthy people across ages. Combining a sample-barcoded 5' primer with a J-beta primer mix, a second PCR ran for roughly 7 to 11 cycles. TCRdb fed the 5' RACE reads into MiXCR, producing one record per CDR3 protein. Among more than 700,000 distinct CDR3 sequences, less than 60% were seen once, and the ten largest hold 15% to 20%. The sample was blood. All receptors derive from a man aged 80 or over in good health.

This clonotype has just a few counts. This chain uses TRBV9 with TRBJ2-3, with unresolved D. This CDR3 spans 15 amino acids. The V end lost 4 bases, the J end lost 6 bases, and 18 bases lay between the germline ends. The germline V gene has CDR1 SGDLS and CDR2 YYNGEE. CDR3 sequence (DNA): TGTGCCAGCAGCCTAAGCACCCAACCGACTGATACGCAGTATTTT. Translated, it gives CASSLSTQPTDTQYF.

This clonotype was observed a handful of times. This chain links TRBV5-1 with TRBJ2-1; 7 bases are shared with TRBD1. Germline V gene lookup returns CDR1 SGHRS and CDR2 YFSETQ. V lost 4 bases and J lost 8; bases outside the gene matches: 12. The CDR3 is made up of 15 amino acids. The CDR3 is CASSSTGVGVYEQFF. The CDR3 DNA follows: TGCGCCAGCAGCAGTACAGGGGTCGGTGTATATGAGCAGTTCTTC.

This chain joins TRBV4-2 and TRBJ1-2; TRBD1 aligns across 8 bases. Germline values: CDR1 LGHNA, CDR2 YNFKEQ. Trimming at V came to 6 bases and at J to 4 bases, leaving 10 bases not matched to a gene. The CDR3 sequence is 15 residues long. The CDR3 DNA reads as TGTGCCAGCAGTCCTCCGGGACAGGAACGCTATGGCTACACCTTC. It yields the protein CASSPPGQERYGYTF.

A few counts support this clonotype. The chain employs TRBV20-1 and TRBJ2-1, with unresolved D. CDR1 and CDR2 (germline): DFQATT, SNEGSKA (reference sequence). This CDR3 has 15 amino acids. V lost 0 bases and J lost 3, with 12 bases in between. Here the CDR3 DNA reads TGCAGTGCTAGAGATGGTAGCAGGAACTACAATGAGCAGTTCTTC. As protein: CSARDGSRNYNEQFF.

This clonotype appeared many times. The CDR3 DNA reads TGTGCCAGCAGTTTAGAATCCCCGGACAGGCAAGAGACCCAGTACTTC. This sequence encodes CASSLESPDRQETQYF. The V gene is TRBV12-3 or TRBV12-4, the J gene TRBJ2-5; 7 positions agree with TRBD1. The CDR3 length is 16 residues. After removal of 1 base from V and 2 bases from J, the junction contained 7 bases not matched to a gene.

This clonotype has more than one count but fewer than ten. Sequence at one end of the junction differs from germline and may be a read error. This chain connects TRBV28 to TRBJ2-1; 9 positions match TRBD2. The CDR3 is 13 residues long. Germline lookup yields CDR1 MDHEN and CDR2 SYDVKM. The CDR3 loop reads CASGLAGGDEQFF. The CDR3 DNA reads as TGTGCCAGCGGTTTGGCGGGAGGGGATGAGCAGTTCTTC.

In its sample, this clonotype was seen once. The chain couples TRBV4-2 to TRBJ2-1, with TRBD1 matching over 10 bases. Trimming at V came to 4 bases and at J to 2 bases, leaving 2 bases not matched to a gene. The germline CDR1 and CDR2 sequences are LGHNA and YNFKEQ. This CDR3 region has 15 residues. The CDR3 reads CASSRQGAPYNEQFF. The CDR3 DNA sequence: TGTGCCAGCAGCCGACAGGGGGCCCCCTACAATGAGCAGTTCTTC.

The chain couples TRBV7-9 to TRBJ2-5, with a weak D call TRBD1 (5 bases). The CDR3 totals 14 residues. CDR1 SEHNR and CDR2 FQNEAQ come from the germline V gene (reference sequence). V was pared by 5 bases and J by 5 bases, with 15 bases between. This CDR3 reads CASSLGVGLETQYF. The DNA of the CDR3 is TGTGCCAGCAGCCTAGGGGTGGGATTGGAGACCCAGTACTTC.

The chain is built from TRBV7-2 and TRBJ2-3, with 7 positions matching TRBD1. Germline CDR1 SGHTA, CDR2 FQGNSA. The CDR3 extends over 14 amino acids. The trim removed 0 bases at V and 5 bases at J, leaving 2 bases unmatched. The DNA of the CDR3 is TGTGCCAGCAGCTTAGCCAGGGGGAGAGATACGCAGTATTTT. This gives the protein CASSLARGRDTQYF.

The V call is TRBV24-1, the J call TRBJ2-7; 9 bases line up with TRBD1. The V gene end was trimmed by 0 bases and the J gene end by 7 bases; junction bases not matched to a gene: 6. CDR1 and CDR2 (germline): KGHDR, SFDVKD. CDR3 length: 15 amino acids. The CDR3 loop reads CATSDLGDRVNEQYF. The CDR3 DNA reads TGTGCCACCAGTGATTTGGGGGACAGGGTAAATGAGCAGTACTTC.

This clonotype was observed many times. The CDR3 DNA is TGTGCCAGCAGCTTAAATAACAGGGGAACCGAAGCTTTCTTT. It codes for CASSLNNRGTEAFF. The rearrangement uses TRBV11-2 and TRBJ1-1; 7 bases align to TRBD1. The CDR3 length is 14 residues. V lost 2 bases, J lost 8 bases, and 8 bases stayed unmatched. Per the germline V gene, CDR1 is SGHAT and CDR2 is FQNNGV.

V is TRBV7-3 and J is TRBJ2-2, with D unresolved. V gave up 1 base and J gave up 5 bases, with 8 bases separating them. The V gene's germline CDR1 is SGHTA and CDR2 FQGTGA. The CDR3 consists of 14 residues. CDR3 nucleotide sequence: TGTGCCAGCAGCTTAATGGCTTCGACCGGGGAGCTGTTTTTT. This codes for CASSLMASTGELFF.

The chain is built from TRBV7-8 and TRBJ2-3; 8 nucleotides match TRBD2. The CDR3 is 15 residues long. V was clipped by 5 bases and J by 3 bases; unmatched bases: 7. Germline V gene sequence: CDR1 SGHVS, CDR2 FQNEAQ. CDR3 coding DNA: TGTGCCAGCAGCCGTAGCGGGGCGGCTACAGATACGCAGTATTTT. Protein: CASSRSGAATDTQYF.

This clonotype was observed a handful of times. The V call is TRBV5-5, the J call TRBJ2-5, with D unresolved. This CDR3 spans 16 amino acids. The V gene lost 0 bases and the J gene lost 2 bases, with 14 bases spanning the gap. Germline V gene lookup returns CDR1 SGHKS and CDR2 YYEKEE (reference sequence). The CDR3 loop reads CASSLGGQPQQETQYF. The CDR3 DNA reads as TGTGCCAGCAGCTTGGGTGGGCAGCCTCAACAAGAGACCCAGTACTTC.

This chain uses TRBV20-1 with TRBJ2-1; 10 positions agree with TRBD2. Germline CDR1 reads DFQATT; CDR2 reads SNEGSKA (reference sequence). With V trimmed by 2 bases and J by 8 bases, 3 bases remained unmatched. The CDR3 runs to 13 residues. CDR3: CSARLAGVDEQFF. The CDR3 nucleotides read TGCAGTGCTAGACTAGCGGGAGTAGATGAGCAGTTCTTC.

V gene TRBV7-2 combines with J gene TRBJ1-2; D remains ambiguous. Trimming cost V 7 bases and J 4 bases, with 10 bases left between them. The CDR3 is 12 residues long. Germline CDR1 is SGHTA and CDR2 is FQGNSA. CDR3 residues: CASTARPYGYTF. The CDR3 DNA is TGTGCCAGCACCGCGAGACCCTATGGCTACACCTTC.

This clonotype was detected once. This rearrangement joins TRBV12-3 or TRBV12-4 to TRBJ2-7; no firm D call. CDR3 length: 16 residues. V lost 7 bases and J 10 bases, leaving 29 bases between the germline ends. In DNA, the CDR3 is TGTGCCAGCATGAGGATATCCGAACTACTCGAAGAGCCCCAGTACTTC. Amino acids: CASMRISELLEEPQYF.

V and J are TRBV2 and TRBJ1-2; no clear D. Germline V gene sequence: CDR1 SNHLY, CDR2 FYNNEI. V was pared by 3 bases and J by 6 bases, with 8 bases between. The CDR3 extends over 12 amino acids. The CDR3 sequence is CASSEAVNGYTF. The CDR3 DNA sequence: TGTGCCAGCAGTGAGGCCGTGAATGGCTACACCTTC.

The table lists this clonotype with a few counts. The rearrangement links TRBV20-1 to TRBJ1-5; TRBD1 is a possible D gene (5 bases). CDR3 size: 17 residues. CDR1 and CDR2 from the germline V gene are DFQATT and SNEGSKA (reference sequence). V lost 0 bases, J lost 2 bases, and 17 bases lay in between. CDR3 residues: CSARDLAGGFGNQPQHF. In DNA form, the CDR3 reads TGCAGTGCTAGAGATTTGGCGGGGGGTTTCGGCAATCAGCCCCAGCATTTT.

The gene calls are TRBV6-1 and TRBJ1-1; D not resolved. CDR3 length: 13 amino acids. Per germline, CDR1 MNHNS and CDR2 SASEGT. V was clipped by 4 bases and J by 1 base, with 7 bases between them. This CDR3 reads CASSGVTNTEAFF. The DNA of the CDR3 is TGTGCCAGCAGTGGGGTGACGAACACTGAAGCTTTCTTT.

The J gene is TRBJ2-7, the V gene TRBV12-3 or TRBV12-4, with 12 bases that match TRBD1. The ends lost 3 bases at V and 5 bases at J; junction bases unmatched: 11. This CDR3 is built from 17 residues. DNA for the CDR3: TGTGCCAGCAGTTTCGGGACAGGGGGCTATAAGCACGACGAGCAGTACTTC. It codes for CASSFGTGGYKHDEQYF.

The rearrangement uses TRBV7-2 and TRBJ2-5; D is uncertain. The CDR3 has 14 residues. V lost 3 bases to trimming and J lost 0 bases, with 8 bases between them. Looked up from germline, CDR1 is SGHTA and CDR2 is FQGNSA. The CDR3: CASSLFGYQETQYF. CDR3 nucleotides: TGTGCCAGCAGCTTGTTCGGATACCAAGAGACCCAGTACTTC. The full variable domain, completed using reference TRBV7-2 and TRBJ2-5, is GAGVSQSPSNKVTEKGKDVELRCDPISGHTALYWYRQSLGQGLEFLIYFQGNSAPDKSGLPSDRFSAERTGGSVSTLTIQRTQQEDSAVYLCASSLFGYQETQYFGPGTRLLVL.

Note on this clonotype: This may be a read error: a much more frequent sequence differs by one nucleotide. The chain uses TRBV27 and TRBJ2-4, with D tentatively TRBD1 (5 bases). The closer fit of TRBJ2-5 to the DNA end suggests the J call may be wrong. This CDR3 is built from 16 residues. Per the germline V gene, CDR1 is MNHEY and CDR2 is SMNVEV (reference sequence). The CDR3 spells CDSSLKGWGQGETQYF. The DNA for the CDR3 is TGTGACAGCAGTTTAAAGGGCTGGGGTCAGGGAGAGACCCAGTACTTC.

This clonotype was seen a few times. The chain links TRBV12-3 or TRBV12-4 to TRBJ2-3; the D is unclear. The V and J ends lost 8 bases and 6 bases respectively, with 15 bases between them. CDR3 length: 13 residues. The CDR3 DNA reads TGTGCCAGCTACCGATCGGTGGGCGATACGCAGTATTTT. Protein sequence: CASYRSVGDTQYF.

CDR3: CASSPKYLSSYEQYF. CDR3 in DNA: TGCGCCAGCAGCCCGAAATACCTGAGCTCCTACGAGCAGTACTTC. This chain connects TRBV4-3 to TRBJ2-7; D remains ambiguous. The CDR3 totals 15 residues. Germline-derived CDR1 and CDR2 are LGHNA and YSLEER. Trimming left V 4 bases short and J 0 bases short, with 13 bases between.

The rearrangement uses TRBV29-1 and TRBJ1-3; D is unresolved. CDR3 size: 10 residues. CDR1 and CDR2 (germline): SQVTM, ANQGSEA. V was trimmed by 3 bases and J by 11 bases, leaving 8 bases between them. The CDR3 nucleotides are TGCAGCGTTGAGGGCACGGCCATATATTTT. Residues: CSVEGTAIYF.

This chain joins TRBV10-3 and TRBJ2-5, with TRBD2 identical over 11 bases. The germline CDR1 and CDR2 sequences are ENHRY and SYGVKD. V dropped 11 bases and J dropped 4; count of bases not matched to a gene: 15. The CDR3 totals 16 residues. The CDR3 region has the DNA TGTGCCTCCGGAGGGGGGCTAGCGGGAGGATTAGAGACCCAGTACTTC. Protein sequence: CASGGGLAGGLETQYF.

The CDR3 spells CAVVRARATNEQYF. CDR3 nucleotides: TGTGCCGTAGTGCGGGCCAGGGCCACTAACGAGCAGTACTTC. The chain combines TRBV7-8 with TRBJ2-7, with D perhaps given as TRBD1 or TRBD2 (5 bases each). Trimming cost V 11 bases and J 5 bases, with 22 bases left between them. Germline lookup yields CDR1 SGHVS and CDR2 FQNEAQ. The CDR3 consists of 14 residues.

This clonotype turned up a few times. The chain employs TRBV4-2 and TRBJ2-2; a possible D gene is TRBD2 (6 bases). CDR3 size: 15 residues. Per the germline V gene, CDR1 is LGHNA and CDR2 is YNFKEQ. V was cut by 0 bases and J by 4 bases, with 9 bases left in between. CDR3 in amino acids: CASSQEGGPTGELFF. In nucleotides, the CDR3 is TGTGCCAGCAGCCAAGAGGGGGGTCCCACCGGGGAGCTGTTTTTT.